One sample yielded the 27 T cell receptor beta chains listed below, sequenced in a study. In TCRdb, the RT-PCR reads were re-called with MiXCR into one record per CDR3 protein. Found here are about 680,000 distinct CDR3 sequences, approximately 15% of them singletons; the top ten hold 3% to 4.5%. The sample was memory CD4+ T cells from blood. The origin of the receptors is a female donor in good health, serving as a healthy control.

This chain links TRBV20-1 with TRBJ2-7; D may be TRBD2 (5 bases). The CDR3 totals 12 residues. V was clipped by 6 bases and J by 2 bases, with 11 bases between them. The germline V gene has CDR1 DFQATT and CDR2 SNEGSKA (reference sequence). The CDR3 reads CSARTDTYEQYF. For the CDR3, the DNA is TGCAGTGCAAGGACTGATACCTACGAGCAGTACTTC.

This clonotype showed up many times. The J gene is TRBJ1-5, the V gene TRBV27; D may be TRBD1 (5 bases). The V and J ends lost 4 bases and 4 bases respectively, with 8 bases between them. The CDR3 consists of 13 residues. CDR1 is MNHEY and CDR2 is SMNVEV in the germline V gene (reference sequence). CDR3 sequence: CASSSGRNQPQHF. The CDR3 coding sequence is TGTGCCAGCAGTTCGGGACGGAATCAGCCCCAGCATTTT.

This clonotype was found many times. The CDR3 here is CSATPGPLSGEQYF. CDR3 coding DNA: TGCAGTGCGACTCCGGGACCCCTTTCAGGCGAGCAGTACTTC. The chain uses TRBV20-1 and TRBJ2-7; D possibly uses TRBD1 or TRBD2 (5 bases each). CDR3 length: 14 amino acids. CDR1 is DFQATT, CDR2 SNEGSKA, per germline (reference sequence). Trimming took off 6 bases at V and 6 bases at J, with 21 bases between the two ends.

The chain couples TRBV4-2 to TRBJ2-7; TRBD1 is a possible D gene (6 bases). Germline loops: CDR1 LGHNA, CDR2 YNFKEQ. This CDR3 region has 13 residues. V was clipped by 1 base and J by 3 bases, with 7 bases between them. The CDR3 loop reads CASSQGGRYEQYF. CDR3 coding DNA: TGTGCCAGCAGCCAAGGGGGGCGCTACGAGCAGTACTTC.

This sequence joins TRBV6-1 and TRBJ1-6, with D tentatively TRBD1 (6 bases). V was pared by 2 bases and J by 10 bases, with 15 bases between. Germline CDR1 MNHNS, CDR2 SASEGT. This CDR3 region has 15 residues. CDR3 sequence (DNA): TGTGCCAGCAGTGAACTACAGGGTCCTCGCTCACCCCTCCACTTT. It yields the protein CASSELQGPRSPLHF.

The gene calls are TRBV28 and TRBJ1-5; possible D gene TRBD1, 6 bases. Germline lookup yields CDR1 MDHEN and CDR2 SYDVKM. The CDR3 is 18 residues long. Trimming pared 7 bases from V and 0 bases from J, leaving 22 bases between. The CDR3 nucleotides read TGTGCCAGCATCATTAGGGACCTAAGGGGGTATAGCAATCAGCCCCAGCATTTT. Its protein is CASIIRDLRGYSNQPQHF. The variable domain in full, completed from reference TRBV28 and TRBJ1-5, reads DVKVTQSSRYLVKRTGEKVFLECVQDMDHENMFWYRQDPGLGLRLIYFSYDVKMKEKGDIPEGYSVSREKKERFSLILESASTNQTSMYLCASIIRDLRGYSNQPQHFGDGTRLSIL.

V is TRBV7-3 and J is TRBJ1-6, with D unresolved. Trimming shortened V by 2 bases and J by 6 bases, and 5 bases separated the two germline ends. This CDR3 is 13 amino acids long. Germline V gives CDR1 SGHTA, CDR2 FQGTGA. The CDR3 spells CASSLEFNSPLHF. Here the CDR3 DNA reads TGTGCCAGCAGCTTAGAGTTTAATTCACCCCTCCACTTT.

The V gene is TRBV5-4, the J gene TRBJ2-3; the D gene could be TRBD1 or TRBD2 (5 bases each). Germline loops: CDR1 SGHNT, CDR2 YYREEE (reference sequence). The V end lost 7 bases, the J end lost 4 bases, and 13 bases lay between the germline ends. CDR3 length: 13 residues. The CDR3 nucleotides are TGTGCCAGCGGCCGGGACCAATCAGATACGCAGTATTTT. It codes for CASGRDQSDTQYF.

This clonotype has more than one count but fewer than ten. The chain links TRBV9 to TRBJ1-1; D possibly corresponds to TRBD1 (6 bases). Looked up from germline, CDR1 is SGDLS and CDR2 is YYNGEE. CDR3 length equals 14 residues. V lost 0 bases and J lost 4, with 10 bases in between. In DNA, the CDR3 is TGTGCCAGCAGCGTAGAACAGGGAGGCACTGAAGCTTTCTTT. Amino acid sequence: CASSVEQGGTEAFF.

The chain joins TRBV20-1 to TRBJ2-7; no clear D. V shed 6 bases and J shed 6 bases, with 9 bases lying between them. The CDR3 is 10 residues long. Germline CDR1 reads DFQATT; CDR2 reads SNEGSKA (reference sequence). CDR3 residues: CSALFSEQYF. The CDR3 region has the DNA TGCAGTGCGCTGTTTAGCGAGCAGTACTTC.

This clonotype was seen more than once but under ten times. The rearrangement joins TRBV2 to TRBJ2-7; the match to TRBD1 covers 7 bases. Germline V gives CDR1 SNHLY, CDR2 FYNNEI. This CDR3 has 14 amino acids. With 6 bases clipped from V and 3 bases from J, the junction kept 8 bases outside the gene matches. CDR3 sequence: CASSRDSGIYEQYF. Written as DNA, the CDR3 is TGTGCCAGCAGCCGGGACAGTGGAATCTACGAGCAGTACTTC.

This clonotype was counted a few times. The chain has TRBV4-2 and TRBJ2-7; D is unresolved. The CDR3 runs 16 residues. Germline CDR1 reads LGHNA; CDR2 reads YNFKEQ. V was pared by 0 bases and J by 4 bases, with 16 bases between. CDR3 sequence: CASSQDPAAGKYEQYF. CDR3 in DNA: TGTGCCAGCAGCCAAGATCCGGCCGCCGGAAAGTACGAGCAGTACTTC.

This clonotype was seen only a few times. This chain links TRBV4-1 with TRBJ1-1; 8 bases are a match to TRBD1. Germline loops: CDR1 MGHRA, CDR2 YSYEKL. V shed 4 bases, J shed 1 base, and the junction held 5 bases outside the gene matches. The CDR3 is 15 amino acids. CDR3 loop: CASSPGQGPNTEAFF. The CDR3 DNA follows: TGCGCCAGCAGCCCTGGACAGGGACCGAACACTGAAGCTTTCTTT.

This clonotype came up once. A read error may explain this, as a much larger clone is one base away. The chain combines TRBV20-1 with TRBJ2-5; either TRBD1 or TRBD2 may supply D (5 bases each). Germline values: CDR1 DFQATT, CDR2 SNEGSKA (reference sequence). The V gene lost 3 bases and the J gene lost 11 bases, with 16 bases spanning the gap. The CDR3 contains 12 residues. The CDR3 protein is CSARRDHNEQYF. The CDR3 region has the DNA TGCAGTGCTAGGAGGGACCACAATGAGCAGTACTTC.

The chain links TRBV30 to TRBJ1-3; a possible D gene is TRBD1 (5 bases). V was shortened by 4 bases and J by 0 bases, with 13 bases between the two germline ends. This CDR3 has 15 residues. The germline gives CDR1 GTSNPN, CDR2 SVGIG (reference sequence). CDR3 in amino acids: CAWNFDSNSGNTIYF. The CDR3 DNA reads TGTGCCTGGAACTTCGACAGCAACTCTGGAAACACCATATATTTT.

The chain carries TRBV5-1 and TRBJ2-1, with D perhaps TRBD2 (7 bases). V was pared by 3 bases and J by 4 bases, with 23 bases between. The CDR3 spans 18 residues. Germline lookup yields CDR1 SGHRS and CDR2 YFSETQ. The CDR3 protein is CASSSWGKGGSTYNEQFF. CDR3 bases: TGCGCCAGCAGCTCTTGGGGGAAGGGGGGGAGTACGTACAATGAGCAGTTCTTC.

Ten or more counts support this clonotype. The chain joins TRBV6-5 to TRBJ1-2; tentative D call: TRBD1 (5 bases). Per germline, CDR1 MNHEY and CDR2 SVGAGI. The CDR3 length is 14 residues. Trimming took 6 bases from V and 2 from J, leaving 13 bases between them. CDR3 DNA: TGTGCCAGCAGGGGAGAAGGGGCGAACTATGGCTACACCTTC. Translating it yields CASRGEGANYGYTF.

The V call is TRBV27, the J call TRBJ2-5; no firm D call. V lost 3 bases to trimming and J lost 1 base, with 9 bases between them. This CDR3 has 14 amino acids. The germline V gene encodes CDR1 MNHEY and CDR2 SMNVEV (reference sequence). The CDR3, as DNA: TGTGCCAGCAGTTTCACGGGTCGCCAAGAGACCCAGTACTTC. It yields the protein CASSFTGRQETQYF.

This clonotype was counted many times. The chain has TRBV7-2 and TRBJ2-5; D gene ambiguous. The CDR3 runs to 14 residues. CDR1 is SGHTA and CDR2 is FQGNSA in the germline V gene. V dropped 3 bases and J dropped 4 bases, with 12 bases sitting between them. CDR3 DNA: TGTGCCAGCAGCTTCGACACCAGTGGAGAGACCCAGTACTTC. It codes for CASSFDTSGETQYF.

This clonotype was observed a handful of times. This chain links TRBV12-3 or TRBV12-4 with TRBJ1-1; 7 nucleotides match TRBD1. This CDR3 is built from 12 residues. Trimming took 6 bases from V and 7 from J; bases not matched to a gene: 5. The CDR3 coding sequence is TGTGCCAGCAGATACAACAGGGGTGAAGCTTTCTTT. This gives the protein CASRYNRGEAFF.

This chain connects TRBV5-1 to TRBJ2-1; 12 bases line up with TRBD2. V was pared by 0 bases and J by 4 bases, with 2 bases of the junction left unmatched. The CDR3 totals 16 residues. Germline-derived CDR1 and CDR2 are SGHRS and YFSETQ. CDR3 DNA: TGCGCCAGCAGCTTGGGGGGGACTAGCGGGTACAATGAGCAGTTCTTC. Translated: CASSLGGTSGYNEQFF.

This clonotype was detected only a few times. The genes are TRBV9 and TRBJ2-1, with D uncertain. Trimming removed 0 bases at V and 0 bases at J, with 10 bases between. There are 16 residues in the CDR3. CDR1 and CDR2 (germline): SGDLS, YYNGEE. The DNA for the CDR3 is TGTGCCAGCAGCGTAGTGGGTCAGAGCTCCTACAATGAGCAGTTCTTC. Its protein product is CASSVVGQSSYNEQFF.

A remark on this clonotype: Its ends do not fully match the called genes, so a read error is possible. The CDR3 region is CASSKNSNTKAFF. Here the CDR3 DNA reads TGTGCCAGCAGTAAAAACTCGAACACTAAAGCTTTCTTT. The gene calls are TRBV6-5 and TRBJ1-1; D uncertain. Germline V lookup: CDR1 MNHEY, CDR2 SVGAGI. There are 13 residues in the CDR3.

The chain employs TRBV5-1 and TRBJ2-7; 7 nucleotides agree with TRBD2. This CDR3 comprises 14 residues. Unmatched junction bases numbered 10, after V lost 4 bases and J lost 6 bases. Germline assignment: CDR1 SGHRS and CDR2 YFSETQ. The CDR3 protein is CASSQGTTYGEQYF. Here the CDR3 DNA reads TGCGCCAGCAGCCAAGGGACTACTTATGGCGAGCAGTACTTC.

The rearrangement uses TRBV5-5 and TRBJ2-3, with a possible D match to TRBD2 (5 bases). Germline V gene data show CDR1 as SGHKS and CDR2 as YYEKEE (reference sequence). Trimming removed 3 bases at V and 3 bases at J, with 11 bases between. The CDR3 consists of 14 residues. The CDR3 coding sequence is TGTGCCAGCAGCTCCGAGAGAGGGACAGATACGCAGTATTTT. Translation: CASSSERGTDTQYF.

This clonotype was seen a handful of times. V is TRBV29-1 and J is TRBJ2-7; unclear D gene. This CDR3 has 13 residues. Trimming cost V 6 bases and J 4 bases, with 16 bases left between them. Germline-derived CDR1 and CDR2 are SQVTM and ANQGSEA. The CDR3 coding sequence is TGCAGCGTCATATCCGACCCATCTTACGAGCAGTACTTC. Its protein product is CSVISDPSYEQYF.

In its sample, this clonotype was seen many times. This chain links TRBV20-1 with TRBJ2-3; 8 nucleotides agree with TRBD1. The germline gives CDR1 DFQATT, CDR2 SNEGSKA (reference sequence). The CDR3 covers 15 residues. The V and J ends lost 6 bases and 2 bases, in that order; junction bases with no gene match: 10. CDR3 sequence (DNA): TGCAGTGCCAACCTACAGGGGGACTCCACAGATACGCAGTATTTT. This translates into CSANLQGDSTDTQYF.